This T cell receptor beta chain is from a study of T cells in Graves' hyperthyroidism and ophthalmopathy. This clonotype occurred many times. Trimming took 6 bases from V and 6 from J, leaving 20 bases between them. Germline CDR1 reads MNHNS; CDR2 reads SASEGT. The CDR3 is made up of 16 amino acids. RNA transcripts served as the template for amplifying TCR beta CDR3 regions. First-round RT-PCR with HTBI primers amplified the TCR CDR3 region. TCRdb re-analysed the multiplex PCR reads in MiXCR, keeping a single row per CDR3 protein. The sample consists of some 510,000 distinct CDR3 sequences, less than 25% of them appearing once.

This receptor was taken from a man aged 18 to 29 with Graves' hyperthyroidism. Sequenced input: blood. V usage is TRBV6-1 and J usage is TRBJ2-2; a possible D gene is TRBD2 (7 bases). The CDR3 coding sequence is TGTGCCAGCAGGCCATGGGAGGGGGTAAACGCCGGGGAGCTGTTTTTT. Its translation is CASRPWEGVNAGELFF.